This entry lists 23 T cell receptor beta chains sequenced from one sample in a study of T cells in localized non-small cell lung cancer. Sequencing was performed with immunoSEQ multiplex PCR; in TCRdb, only in-frame clones are kept and a portion is missing. The sample lists some 66,000 clones, almost 85% occurring once. The sample here was peripheral blood, taken before any cancer treatment. Receptor source: a female donor over 55 with stage I lung adenocarcinoma.

The CDR3 region is CASSYSAGGGRNEQFF. In DNA form, the CDR3 reads TGTGCCAGCAGTTACTCCGCGGGAGGAGGGCGCAATGAGCAGTTCTTC. The chain joins TRBV6-5 to TRBJ2-1; 8 nucleotides match TRBD2. V gave up 0 bases and J gave up 6 bases; unmatched junction bases: 7. There are 16 residues in the CDR3. The V gene's germline CDR1 is MNHEY and CDR2 SVGAGI.

This clone was seen just once. This chain connects TRBV6-6 to TRBJ1-2; perhaps TRBD1 as D (6 bases). This CDR3 is 11 amino acids long. Germline lookup yields CDR1 MNHNY and CDR2 SVGAGI (reference sequence). V was shortened by 5 bases and J by 8 bases, with 9 bases between the two germline ends. CDR3 loop: CASSTGRGYTF. DNA of the CDR3: TGTGCCAGCAGTACAGGGAGAGGCTACACCTTC.

The chain joins TRBV13 to TRBJ2-5; D gene ambiguous. The V end lost 2 bases, the J end lost 3 bases, and 22 bases lay between the germline ends. Germline V CDR1 and CDR2: PRHDT, FYEKMQ (reference sequence). CDR3 length equals 18 residues. The CDR3 loop is CASSLSTRRQFGEETQYF. The DNA for the CDR3 is TGTGCCAGCAGCTTATCAACTCGCAGACAATTTGGAGAAGAGACCCAGTACTTC.

The chain uses TRBV7-2 and TRBJ2-3; D may be TRBD2 (6 bases). Germline assignment: CDR1 SGHTA and CDR2 FQGNSA. V gave up 5 bases and J gave up 4 bases, with 13 bases separating them. The CDR3 loop spans 14 amino acids. The CDR3 loop is CASSLQGGADTQYF. CDR3 DNA: TGTGCCAGCAGCCTTCAGGGAGGAGCAGATACGCAGTATTTT.

The chain has TRBV15 and TRBJ2-5, with 15 bases aligning to TRBD2. The J segment lost 3 bases and the V segment lost 4 bases, leaving 3 bases of the junction unmatched. Germline CDR1 reads LNHNV; CDR2 reads YYDKDF (reference sequence). The CDR3 is 16 residues long. This chain's CDR3 is CATSMGLAGGEETQYF. As DNA, the CDR3 is TGTGCCACCAGCATGGGACTAGCGGGGGGCGAAGAGACCCAGTACTTC.

The chain combines TRBV5-1 with TRBJ2-7, with 10 bases aligning to TRBD1. CDR3 length equals 14 residues. CDR1 and CDR2 (germline): SGHRS, YFSETQ. J gave up 2 bases and V 3 bases, and 2 bases lay outside the gene matches. CDR3 protein: CASSWGTGAYEQYF. CDR3 sequence (DNA): TGCGCCAGCAGCTGGGGGACAGGGGCCTACGAGCAGTACTTC.

The chain uses TRBV19 and TRBJ1-1, with D perhaps matching TRBD1 (5 bases). V was pared by 6 bases and J by 5 bases, with 13 bases between. The CDR3 is 13 amino acids. CDR1 is LNHDA, CDR2 SQIVND, per germline (reference sequence). Here the CDR3 reads CASSKGWGTEAFF. CDR3 coding DNA: TGTGCCAGTAGCAAGGGCTGGGGGACTGAAGCTTTCTTT.

The chain couples TRBV28 to TRBJ2-1, with 9 bases fitting TRBD1. The CDR3 loop spans 12 amino acids. Germline CDR1 is MDHEN and CDR2 is SYDVKM. Trimming cost V 8 bases and J 7 bases; bases outside gene matches: 3. This CDR3 is CASRTGENEQFF. The CDR3 coding sequence is TGTGCCAGCCGGACAGGGGAGAATGAGCAGTTCTTC.

Only a few counts were recorded for this clone. This chain uses TRBV6-1 with TRBJ1-5, with D perhaps TRBD1 (6 bases). Looked up from germline, CDR1 is MNHNS and CDR2 is SASEGT. There are 15 residues in the CDR3. V was shortened by 5 bases and J by 0 bases, with 11 bases between the two germline ends. DNA for the CDR3: TGTGCCAGCAGTCGACAGGACTATAGCAATCAGCCCCAGCATTTT. Protein product: CASSRQDYSNQPQHF.

This clone was recorded many times. The gene calls are TRBV6-6 and TRBJ2-7, with D unresolved. This CDR3 comprises 12 residues. CDR1 MNHNY and CDR2 SVGAGI come from the germline V gene (reference sequence). The V and J ends lost 5 bases and 4 bases respectively, with 9 bases between them. The CDR3 region has the DNA TGTGCCAGCAGTCCCTTGGGGTACGAGCAGTACTTC. Encoded protein: CASSPLGYEQYF.

The chain carries TRBV4-1 and TRBJ1-1; D unclear. The germline gives CDR1 MGHRA, CDR2 YSYEKL. V shed 0 bases and J shed 12 bases, with 14 bases lying between them. The length of the CDR3 is 13 residues. DNA for the CDR3: TGCGCCAGCAGCCAAGAAAAGGGCAGCCCGACTTTCTTT. Translation gives CASSQEKGSPTFF.

CDR3 protein: CASSLQGQVVGNTIYF. CDR3 DNA: TGTGCCAGCAGCCTCCAGGGGCAGGTTGTTGGAAACACCATATATTTT. The chain recombines TRBV7-2 with TRBJ1-3, with D perhaps TRBD1 (6 bases). The CDR3 covers 16 residues. In germline, CDR1 is SGHTA, CDR2 FQGNSA. V was cut by 5 bases and J by 3 bases, with 17 bases left in between. Together with reference TRBV7-2 and TRBJ1-3, the CDR3 gives the full variable domain: GAGVSQSPSNKVTEKGKDVELRCDPISGHTALYWYRQSLGQGLEFLIYFQGNSAPDKSGLPSDRFSAERTGGSVSTLTIQRTQQEDSAVYLCASSLQGQVVGNTIYFGEGSWLTVV.

The chain joins TRBV6-5 to TRBJ1-5; D gene unclear. The CDR3 consists of 13 residues. Trimming stripped 5 bases from V and 0 bases from J, with 5 bases between. In germline, CDR1 is MNHEY, CDR2 SVGAGI. The chain's CDR3 is CASSLNSNQPQHF. The CDR3 nucleotides are TGTGCCAGCAGTCTTAATAGCAATCAGCCCCAGCATTTT.

The table lists this clone with a count of one. This chain uses TRBV13 with TRBJ1-6; no clear D. CDR1 and CDR2 (germline): PRHDT, FYEKMQ (reference sequence). Deletions cut 1 base from V and 5 bases from J, with 15 bases between. This CDR3 spans 17 amino acids. DNA for the CDR3: TGTGCCAGCAGCTTAGATGGCCCCGGCTATAATAATTCACCCCTCCACTTT. Its protein is CASSLDGPGYNNSPLHF.

This clone was recorded only once. In nucleotides, the CDR3 is TGTGCCAGCAGTGAAAGGGAATTAGGGGTCTTTAATGAAAAACTGTTTTTT. It translates to CASSERELGVFNEKLFF. The genes are TRBV2 and TRBJ1-4; TRBD1 is a possible D gene (5 bases). The V end was cut by 2 bases, the J end by 4 bases, with 17 bases between. The CDR3 is made up of 17 amino acids. Germline values: CDR1 SNHLY, CDR2 FYNNEI.

This chain connects TRBV18 to TRBJ1-1, with TRBD1 as a possible D gene (5 bases). V was shortened by 6 bases and J by 8 bases, with 16 bases between the two germline ends. This CDR3 region has 13 residues. Germline assignment: CDR1 KGHSH and CDR2 LQKENI. The CDR3 is CASSVERGEEAFF. CDR3 in DNA: TGTGCCAGCTCGGTAGAGAGGGGAGAAGAAGCTTTCTTT.

J is TRBJ1-2 and V is TRBV9; 8 bases are a match to TRBD1. The V gene end was trimmed by 3 bases and the J gene end by 6 bases; junction bases not matched to a gene: 10. Germline V CDR1 and CDR2: SGDLS, YYNGEE. The CDR3 totals 15 residues. The CDR3 here is CASSAARQDRDGYTF. CDR3 DNA sequence: TGTGCCAGCAGCGCGGCCCGGCAGGACAGGGATGGCTACACCTTC.

The chain recombines TRBV13 with TRBJ2-7; TRBD2 matches at 8 bases. The CDR3 contains 15 residues. The V segment lost 1 base and the J segment 4 bases; nucleotides outside the gene matches: 6. The germline CDR1 and CDR2 sequences are PRHDT and FYEKMQ (reference sequence). CDR3 DNA: TGTGCCAGCAGCTTAGAAGCGAGCGGGAGTTACGAGCAGTACTTC. This sequence encodes CASSLEASGSYEQYF.

This clone was seen only a few times. The chain recombines TRBV6-6 with TRBJ1-4, with D unresolved. Germline CDR1 reads MNHNY; CDR2 reads SVGAGI (reference sequence). This CDR3 has 14 amino acids. The V and J ends lost 4 bases and 7 bases respectively, with 13 bases between them. The CDR3 is CASSLPDRGEKLFF. CDR3 coding DNA: TGTGCCAGCAGTTTGCCTGATCGGGGTGAAAAACTGTTTTTT.

This sequence joins TRBV6-5 and TRBJ1-5; the match to TRBD1 covers 10 bases. The CDR3 runs to 14 residues. The V and J ends lost 4 bases and 9 bases, in that order; junction bases with no gene match: 6. CDR1 and CDR2 (germline): MNHEY, SVGAGI. CDR3 in DNA: TGTGCCAGCAGTTTCGGGACAGGGGAAGGGCCCCAGCATTTT. This encodes CASSFGTGEGPQHF.

The sample holds a few counts of this clone. CDR3 in DNA: TGTGCCAGCAGTGGCGGTGTTTTTAAGACCGGGGAGCTGTTTTTT. This gives the protein CASSGGVFKTGELFF. The genes are TRBV2 and TRBJ2-2; D gene ambiguous. CDR3 length: 15 residues. Trimming shortened V by 4 bases and J by 5 bases, and 14 bases separated the two germline ends. In germline, CDR1 is SNHLY, CDR2 FYNNEI.

This clone was picked up a small number of times. V usage is TRBV5-6 and J usage is TRBJ1-3; D unclear. Trimming removed 0 bases at V and 0 bases at J, with 10 bases between. Germline V gene sequence: CDR1 SGHDT, CDR2 YYEEEE. This CDR3 has 16 residues. The chain's CDR3 is CASSLVQAGSGNTIYF. For the CDR3, the DNA is TGTGCCAGCAGCTTGGTTCAGGCGGGCTCTGGAAACACCATATATTTT.

The chain employs TRBV7-9 and TRBJ2-3; 7 nucleotides match TRBD2. The CDR3 has 14 residues. J gave up 4 bases and V 2 bases, and 3 bases lay outside the gene matches. Germline values: CDR1 SEHNR, CDR2 FQNEAQ (reference sequence). The CDR3 sequence is CASSLRLAADTQYF. CDR3 bases: TGTGCCAGCAGCTTAAGACTAGCAGCAGATACGCAGTATTTT.